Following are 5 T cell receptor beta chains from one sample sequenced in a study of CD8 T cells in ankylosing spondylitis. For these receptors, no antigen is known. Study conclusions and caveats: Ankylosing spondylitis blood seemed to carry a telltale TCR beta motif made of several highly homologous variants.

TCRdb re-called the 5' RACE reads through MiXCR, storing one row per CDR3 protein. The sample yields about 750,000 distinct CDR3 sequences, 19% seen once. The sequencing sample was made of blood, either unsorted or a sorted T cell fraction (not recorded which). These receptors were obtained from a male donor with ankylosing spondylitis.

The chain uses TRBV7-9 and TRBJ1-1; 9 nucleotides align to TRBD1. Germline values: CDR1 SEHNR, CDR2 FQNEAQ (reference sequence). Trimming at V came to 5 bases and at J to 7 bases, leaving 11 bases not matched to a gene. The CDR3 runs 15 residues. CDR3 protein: CASSQRTGAGGEAFF. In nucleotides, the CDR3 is TGTGCCAGCAGCCAGAGGACAGGGGCCGGAGGTGAAGCTTTCTTT.

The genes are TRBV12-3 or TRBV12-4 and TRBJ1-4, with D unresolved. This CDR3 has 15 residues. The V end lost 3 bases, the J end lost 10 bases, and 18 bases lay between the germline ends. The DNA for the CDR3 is TGTGCCAGCAGTTTCTTCATGACCGGGAGCGGAAAACTGTTTTTT. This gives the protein CASSFFMTGSGKLFF.

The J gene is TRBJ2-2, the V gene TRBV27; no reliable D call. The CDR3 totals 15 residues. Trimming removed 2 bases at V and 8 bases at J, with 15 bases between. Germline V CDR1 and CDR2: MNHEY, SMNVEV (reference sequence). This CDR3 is CASSLGERGRGELFF. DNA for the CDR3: TGTGCCAGCAGTTTAGGGGAAAGAGGACGGGGGGAGCTGTTTTTT.

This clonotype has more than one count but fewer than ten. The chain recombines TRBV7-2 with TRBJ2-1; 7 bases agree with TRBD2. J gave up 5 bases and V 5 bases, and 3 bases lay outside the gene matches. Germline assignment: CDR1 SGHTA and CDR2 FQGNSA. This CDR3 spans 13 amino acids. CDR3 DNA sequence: TGTGCCAGCAGCGCGGGACTAAACAATGAGCAGTTCTTC. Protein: CASSAGLNNEQFF. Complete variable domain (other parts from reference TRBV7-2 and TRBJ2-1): GAGVSQSPSNKVTEKGKDVELRCDPISGHTALYWYRQSLGQGLEFLIYFQGNSAPDKSGLPSDRFSAERTGGSVSTLTIQRTQQEDSAVYLCASSAGLNNEQFFGPGTRLTVL.

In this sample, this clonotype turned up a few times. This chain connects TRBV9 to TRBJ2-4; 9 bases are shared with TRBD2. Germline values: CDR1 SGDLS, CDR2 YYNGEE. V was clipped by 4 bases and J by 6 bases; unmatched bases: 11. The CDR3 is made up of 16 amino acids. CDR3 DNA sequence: TGTGCCAGCAGCAAAGGGACTAGCTCCCCCAGAAACATTCAGTACTTC. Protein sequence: CASSKGTSSPRNIQYF.